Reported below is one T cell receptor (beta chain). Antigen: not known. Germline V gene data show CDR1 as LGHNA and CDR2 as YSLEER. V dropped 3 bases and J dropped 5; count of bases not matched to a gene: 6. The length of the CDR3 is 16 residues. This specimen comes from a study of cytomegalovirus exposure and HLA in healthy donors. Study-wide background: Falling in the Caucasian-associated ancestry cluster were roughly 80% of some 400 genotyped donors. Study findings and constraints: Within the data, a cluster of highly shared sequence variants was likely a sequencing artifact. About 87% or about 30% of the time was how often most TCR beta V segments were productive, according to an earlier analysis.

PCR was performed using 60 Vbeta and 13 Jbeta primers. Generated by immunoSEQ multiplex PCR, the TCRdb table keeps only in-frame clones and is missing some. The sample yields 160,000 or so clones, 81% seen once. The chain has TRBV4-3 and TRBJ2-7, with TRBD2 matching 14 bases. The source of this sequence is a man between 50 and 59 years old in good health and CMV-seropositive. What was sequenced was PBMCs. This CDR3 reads CASSQGTSGSPHEQYF. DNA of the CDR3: TGCGCCAGCAGCCAGGGGACTAGCGGGAGTCCCCACGAGCAGTACTTC.